Listed here are 15 T cell receptor beta chains from one sample, sequenced in a study of early T cells in non-severe SARS-CoV-2 infection. TCRdb re-called the 5' RACE reads through MiXCR, storing one row per CDR3 protein. The repertoire has approximately 81,000 distinct CDR3 sequences, around 14% of them found once; the top ten carry approximately 5.7%. The sequencing input was whole blood. Every receptor here comes from an adult who was a healthcare worker with PCR-confirmed SARS-CoV-2 infection or an uninfected control (not recorded which).

This clonotype has more than one count but fewer than ten. The chain joins TRBV12-3 or TRBV12-4 to TRBJ1-1; D remains unclear. This CDR3 comprises 13 residues. Trimming shortened V by 9 bases and J by 3 bases, and 14 bases separated the two germline ends. CDR3 DNA: TGTGCCAGTGATACGGAGGCGGACACTGAAGCTTTCTTT. This encodes CASDTEADTEAFF.

The table lists this clonotype with a few counts. The chain links TRBV28 to TRBJ1-5; D is uncertain. The V end was cut by 3 bases, the J end by 2 bases, with 14 bases between. The CDR3 contains 16 residues. CDR1 and CDR2 (germline): MDHEN, SYDVKM. The CDR3 coding sequence is TGTGCCAGCAGTTTTCTCGCCGGCACCCGCAATCAGCCCCAGCATTTT. The encoded protein is CASSFLAGTRNQPQHF.

This clonotype came up a few times. V and J are TRBV6-1 and TRBJ2-2; the D gene is possibly TRBD1 (6 bases). Germline V gives CDR1 MNHNS, CDR2 SASEGT. This CDR3 comprises 16 residues. V was cut by 7 bases and J by 1 base, with 16 bases left in between. The DNA for the CDR3 is TGTGCCAGCACCGAAAGGGGGATGCGGAACACCGGGGAGCTGTTTTTT. Its protein is CASTERGMRNTGELFF.

This chain connects TRBV20-1 to TRBJ1-4; the D is unclear. V lost 3 bases and J 7 bases, leaving 9 bases between the germline ends. Germline values: CDR1 DFQATT, CDR2 SNEGSKA (reference sequence). The CDR3 is 12 residues long. The CDR3 reads CSASDDREKLFF. The CDR3 nucleotides read TGCAGTGCTAGTGACGACCGTGAAAAACTGTTTTTT.

This clonotype was picked up many times. The chain is built from TRBV20-1 and TRBJ2-5; possibly TRBD1 or TRBD2 for D (5 bases each). V lost 6 bases, J lost 7 bases, and 15 bases lay in between. This CDR3 is built from 12 residues. CDR1 and CDR2 (germline): DFQATT, SNEGSKA (reference sequence). As DNA, the CDR3 is TGCAGTGCCCACCCAGGGACGGGGACCCAGTACTTC. Translating gives CSAHPGTGTQYF.

The sample holds a few counts of this clonotype. The V call is TRBV7-8, the J call TRBJ2-7; no clear D. Germline CDR1 and CDR2: SGHVS and FQNEAQ. The CDR3 totals 18 residues. V lost 2 bases and J lost 2, with 22 bases in between. The CDR3 sequence is CASSLSYTQSGRTYEQYF. Here the CDR3 DNA reads TGTGCCAGCAGCTTATCCTATACCCAATCCGGCAGGACCTACGAGCAGTACTTC.

This chain connects TRBV28 to TRBJ1-2; D might be TRBD1 (6 bases). The CDR3 consists of 15 residues. V shed 6 bases and J shed 0 bases, with 14 bases lying between them. Germline assignment: CDR1 MDHEN and CDR2 SYDVKM. CDR3: CASSLHQGTNYGYTF. The CDR3, as DNA: TGTGCCAGCAGCCTCCATCAGGGGACTAACTATGGCTACACCTTC.

The chain carries TRBV27 and TRBJ1-6; the D is unclear. V shed 6 bases and J shed 4 bases, with 10 bases lying between them. CDR1 MNHEY and CDR2 SMNVEV come from the germline V gene (reference sequence). This CDR3 is 14 amino acids long. In nucleotides, the CDR3 is TGTGCCAGCAGCCCTGGGCTTTATAATTCACCCCTCCACTTT. As protein: CASSPGLYNSPLHF.

This chain links TRBV6-5 with TRBJ2-1; 10 bases map to TRBD2. J lost 6 bases, V lost 4 bases, and 6 bases had no gene match. This CDR3 has 15 amino acids. Per germline, CDR1 MNHEY and CDR2 SVGAGI. DNA for the CDR3: TGTGCCAGCAGTTTAACTAGCGGGATAGGCAATGAGCAGTTCTTC. This encodes CASSLTSGIGNEQFF.

This clonotype has more than one count but fewer than ten. The V call is TRBV30, the J call TRBJ2-2; D is unclear. Germline V lookup: CDR1 GTSNPN, CDR2 SVGIG (reference sequence). The CDR3 totals 13 residues. Trimming stripped 0 bases from V and 6 bases from J, with 8 bases between. The CDR3 DNA sequence: TGTGCCTGGAGTGTACTCGGCGCCGGGGAGCTGTTTTTT. Its protein is CAWSVLGAGELFF. Full variable domain (outside the CDR3, taken from reference TRBV30 and TRBJ2-2): SQTIHQWPATLVQPVGSPLSLECTVEGTSNPNLYWYRQAAGRGLQLLFYSVGIGQISSEVPQNLSASRPQDRQFILSSKKLLLSDSGFYLCAWSVLGAGELFFGEGSRLTVL.

This chain joins TRBV29-1 and TRBJ2-2; 13 bases are a match to TRBD2. Germline CDR1 SQVTM, CDR2 ANQGSEA. There are 18 residues in the CDR3. V dropped 5 bases and J dropped 0; count of bases not matched to a gene: 9. CDR3 in DNA: TGCAGCGTTACGAATCGACTAGCGGGGGGCGCGAACACCGGGGAGCTGTTTTTT. It encodes CSVTNRLAGGANTGELFF.

This clonotype was picked up a small number of times. In DNA form, the CDR3 reads TGCGCCAGCAGCTTGGCTTTCGGCGGGAGGGCTAGGAATGAGCAGTTCTTC. Amino acid sequence: CASSLAFGGRARNEQFF. This chain connects TRBV5-1 to TRBJ2-1, with 9 bases matching TRBD2. The CDR3 is 17 amino acids. Germline CDR1 reads SGHRS; CDR2 reads YFSETQ. J was trimmed by 7 bases and V by 0 bases; bases with no gene match: 11.

The chain is built from TRBV15 and TRBJ1-3, with TRBD1 as a possible D gene (6 bases). The CDR3 runs to 14 residues. Between the trimmed V and J ends, which lost 5 bases and 0 bases, there was a span of 8 bases. Germline V gene data show CDR1 as LNHNV and CDR2 as YYDKDF (reference sequence). CDR3 in amino acids: CATSRRGSGNTIYF. The CDR3 DNA follows: TGTGCCACCAGCCGCAGGGGCTCTGGAAACACCATATATTTT.

This clonotype occurred a few times. V usage is TRBV7-2 and J usage is TRBJ2-3, with D uncertain. The V gene's germline CDR1 is SGHTA and CDR2 FQGNSA. The CDR3 covers 14 residues. The germline V and J ends were trimmed by 1 base and 5 bases, with 10 bases remaining between them. The CDR3 nucleotides are TGTGCCAGCAGCTTAGGGATTTTAGGAGATACGCAGTATTTT. It is translated as CASSLGILGDTQYF.

This chain's CDR3 is CASTRGSSGRYEQYF. The CDR3 coding sequence is TGTGCCAGCACCCGAGGGTCTAGCGGGAGGTACGAGCAGTACTTC. This rearrangement joins TRBV2 to TRBJ2-7; 11 bases align to TRBD2. Germline trimming cut 7 bases from V and 4 bases from J; bases unmatched to any gene: 9. Germline-derived CDR1 and CDR2 are SNHLY and FYNNEI. This CDR3 contains 15 residues.